This section outlines one T cell receptor beta chain sequence together with its context. This CDR3 spans 12 amino acids. The germline CDR1 and CDR2 sequences are MDHEN and SYDVKM. V was shortened by 8 bases and J by 3 bases, with 11 bases between the two germline ends. Assignments of participants to cohorts depended upon their own reported clinical history. In the original analysis: Amplification of reference gene primers was used by the study to estimate nucleated cell counts. Assay: immunoSEQ multiplex PCR; the TCRdb copy retains only in-frame clones and omits some. D and trimming were read from the DNA, whereas the V and J calls and clone size are those reported in that table. This table has approximately 450,000 clones, around 91% appearing once. This entry belongs to a study of blood T cell repertoires in COVID-19.

The specimen sequenced was PBMCs or T cells enriched from blood (not recorded which). The clonotype was recovered from a man aged 30 to 39 who had recovered from COVID-19. The chain couples TRBV28 to TRBJ2-7, with D possibly being TRBD1 (6 bases). DNA of the CDR3: TGTGCCAGCGCCTACAGGGACTACGAGCAGTACTTC. Its translation is CASAYRDYEQYF.